A selection of T cell receptor beta chains follows, all from one sample in a study of T cell responses to AZD1222 COVID-19 vaccine. The data were produced by immunoSEQ multiplex PCR, yet TCRdb's version contains in-frame clones alone and is incomplete. The sample carries around 130,000 clones, roughly 88% recorded once. The input for sequencing was peripheral blood, taken on day 0 of AZD1222 vaccination. Receptors were obtained from an adult in good health. Each CDR3 is given with its conserved first and last residue. Fields, in order: D gene, J gene, V gene, clone size, CDR3 protein, CDR3 DNA. D genes are given only for firm matches. Clone size is given for some rows only: seen once, a few or many times, or a class if the clone is expanded.

d_call: -; j_call: TRBJ2-1; v_call: TRBV9; clone_size: -; cdr3_aa: CASSVVSGQGNEQFF; cdr3_nt: TGTGCCAGCAGCGTAGTGTCAGGGCAAGGCAATGAGCAGTTCTTC
d_call: -; j_call: TRBJ2-5; v_call: TRBV4-2; clone_size: -; cdr3_aa: CASSLRGQQETQYF; cdr3_nt: TGTGCCAGCAGCCTCCGCGGTCAACAAGAGACCCAGTACTTC
d_call: -; j_call: TRBJ1-3; v_call: TRBV4-2; clone_size: -; cdr3_aa: CASSQGTAYSGNTIYF; cdr3_nt: TGTGCCAGCAGCCAAGGGACGGCTTACTCTGGAAACACCATATATTTT
d_call: -; j_call: TRBJ2-7; v_call: TRBV30; clone_size: once; cdr3_aa: CAWSPAGYEQYF; cdr3_nt: TGTGCCTGGAGTCCCGCGGGCTACGAGCAGTACTTC
d_call: TRBD1; j_call: TRBJ2-7; v_call: TRBV4-1; clone_size: -; cdr3_aa: CASSSFRAGGRYEQYF; cdr3_nt: TGCGCCAGCAGCTCATTTCGTGCAGGGGGTAGGTACGAGCAGTACTTC
d_call: -; j_call: TRBJ1-2; v_call: TRBV3-1/TRBV3-2; clone_size: -; cdr3_aa: CASSQDALLAGRYGYTF; cdr3_nt: TGTGCCAGCAGCCAAGATGCCCTGCTGGCAGGACGCTATGGCTACACCTTC
d_call: TRBD2; j_call: TRBJ2-3; v_call: TRBV9; clone_size: -; cdr3_aa: CASSAGTSLRDTQYF; cdr3_nt: TGTGCCAGCAGCGCCGGGACTAGCCTGCGCGATACGCAGTATTTT
d_call: TRBD2; j_call: TRBJ2-5; v_call: TRBV5-1; clone_size: -; cdr3_aa: CASSLGLAEQETQYF; cdr3_nt: TGCGCCAGCAGCTTGGGACTAGCGGAACAAGAGACCCAGTACTTC
d_call: -; j_call: TRBJ1-2; v_call: TRBV7-9; clone_size: -; cdr3_aa: CASSLALGGPDYGYTF; cdr3_nt: TGTGCCAGCAGCTTAGCGCTTGGCGGCCCTGACTATGGCTACACCTTC
d_call: -; j_call: TRBJ2-7; v_call: TRBV11-3; clone_size: -; cdr3_aa: CASSLVGEDYEQYF; cdr3_nt: TGTGCCAGCAGCTTAGTAGGGGAGGACTACGAGCAGTACTTC
d_call: TRBD1; j_call: TRBJ1-6; v_call: TRBV11-1; clone_size: -; cdr3_aa: CASSARTGQRGAPLHF; cdr3_nt: TGTGCCAGCAGCGCAAGGACAGGGCAAAGGGGAGCACCCCTCCACTTT
d_call: TRBD1; j_call: TRBJ2-7; v_call: TRBV5-4; clone_size: -; cdr3_aa: CASSGSFGTGSGEQYF; cdr3_nt: TGTGCCAGCAGCGGGTCTTTTGGGACAGGCTCCGGGGAGCAGTACTTC
d_call: TRBD2; j_call: TRBJ2-3; v_call: TRBV6-1; clone_size: once; cdr3_aa: CASSGVTPGLAGGGADTQYF; cdr3_nt: TGTGCCAGCAGTGGTGTGACCCCGGGACTAGCGGGGGGCGGCGCAGATACGCAGTATTTT
d_call: -; j_call: TRBJ2-7; v_call: TRBV10-1; clone_size: -; cdr3_aa: CASSDNGGPIYEQYF; cdr3_nt: TGCGCCAGCAGTGATAACGGGGGTCCCATATACGAGCAGTACTTC
d_call: -; j_call: TRBJ1-6; v_call: TRBV6-1; clone_size: few; cdr3_aa: CASSDETPNSPLHF; cdr3_nt: TGTGCCAGCAGTGACGAGACACCTAATTCACCCCTCCACTTT
d_call: -; j_call: TRBJ1-1; v_call: TRBV12-3/TRBV12-4; clone_size: once; cdr3_aa: CASSPGLAAFF; cdr3_nt: TGTGCCAGCAGTCCCGGACTGGCAGCTTTCTTT
d_call: -; j_call: TRBJ2-5; v_call: TRBV18; clone_size: -; cdr3_aa: CASSPKETQYF; cdr3_nt: TGTGCCAGCTCACCCAAAGAGACCCAGTACTTC
d_call: -; j_call: TRBJ2-1; v_call: TRBV4-1; clone_size: -; cdr3_aa: CASSQPGTGRTEQFF; cdr3_nt: TGCGCCAGCAGCCAACCTGGTACAGGGAGGACTGAGCAGTTCTTC
d_call: -; j_call: TRBJ1-4; v_call: TRBV11-2; clone_size: -; cdr3_aa: CASSLVGEKLFF; cdr3_nt: TGTGCCAGCAGCTTAGTAGGTGAAAAACTGTTTTTT
d_call: TRBD1; j_call: TRBJ1-4; v_call: TRBV4-1; clone_size: once; cdr3_aa: CASSQGAGGNEKLFF; cdr3_nt: TGCGCCAGCAGCCAAGGCGCAGGGGGGAATGAAAAACTGTTTTTT
d_call: TRBD1; j_call: TRBJ1-2; v_call: TRBV27; clone_size: -; cdr3_aa: CASSLRGLMGYTF; cdr3_nt: TGTGCCAGCAGTCTCAGGGGGCTGATGGGCTACACCTTC
d_call: -; j_call: TRBJ2-5; v_call: TRBV18; clone_size: -; cdr3_aa: CASSPGGGETQYF; cdr3_nt: TGTGCCAGCTCACCAGGGGGCGGAGAGACCCAGTACTTC
d_call: -; j_call: TRBJ2-5; v_call: TRBV5-1; clone_size: -; cdr3_aa: CASSTDWTQYF; cdr3_nt: TGCGCCAGCAGCACCGATTGGACCCAGTACTTC
d_call: TRBD1; j_call: TRBJ1-1; v_call: TRBV5-8; clone_size: -; cdr3_aa: CASSSSQGMATEAFF; cdr3_nt: TGTGCCAGCAGCTCCTCACAGGGGATGGCGACTGAAGCTTTCTTT
d_call: TRBD1; j_call: TRBJ2-4; v_call: TRBV19; clone_size: -; cdr3_aa: CASSIGPQGAKNIQYF; cdr3_nt: TGTGCCAGTAGTATCGGACCCCAGGGGGCAAAAAACATTCAGTACTTC
d_call: -; j_call: TRBJ1-3; v_call: TRBV27; clone_size: -; cdr3_aa: CASRTGNSGNTIYF; cdr3_nt: TGTGCCAGCAGGACCGGGAACTCTGGAAACACCATATATTTT
d_call: TRBD2; j_call: TRBJ2-2; v_call: TRBV7-7; clone_size: -; cdr3_aa: CASGLAGDTGELFF; cdr3_nt: TGTGCTAGCGGCCTAGCGGGAGACACCGGGGAGCTGTTTTTT
d_call: -; j_call: TRBJ2-5; v_call: TRBV7-9; clone_size: -; cdr3_aa: CASSLGWEETQYF; cdr3_nt: TGTGCCAGCAGCTTAGGGTGGGAAGAGACCCAGTACTTC
d_call: TRBD1; j_call: TRBJ2-2; v_call: TRBV27; clone_size: -; cdr3_aa: CASKATQGRLYTGELFF; cdr3_nt: TGTGCCAGCAAGGCCACACAGGGGCGGCTTTACACCGGGGAGCTGTTTTTT
d_call: TRBD2; j_call: TRBJ2-5; v_call: TRBV25-1; clone_size: -; cdr3_aa: CASSEGVSGGQETQYF; cdr3_nt: TGTGCCAGCAGTGAAGGCGTTAGCGGGGGGCAAGAGACCCAGTACTTC
d_call: TRBD2; j_call: TRBJ2-1; v_call: TRBV19; clone_size: -; cdr3_aa: CASSQAGGPGNEQFF; cdr3_nt: TGTGCCAGTAGCCAAGCGGGAGGGCCGGGGAATGAGCAGTTCTTC
d_call: TRBD2; j_call: TRBJ2-3; v_call: TRBV27; clone_size: -; cdr3_aa: CASSPQKRGGDTQYF; cdr3_nt: TGTGCCAGTTCCCCCCAAAAGCGGGGTGGAGATACGCAGTATTTT
d_call: TRBD1; j_call: TRBJ1-1; v_call: TRBV19; clone_size: few; cdr3_aa: CASSTRDRFEAFF; cdr3_nt: TGTGCCAGTAGTACCCGGGACAGGTTTGAAGCTTTCTTT
d_call: -; j_call: TRBJ2-3; v_call: TRBV6-5; clone_size: -; cdr3_aa: CASRSSGTDTQYF; cdr3_nt: TGTGCCAGCAGATCCTCCGGGACAGATACGCAGTATTTT
d_call: -; j_call: TRBJ1-4; v_call: TRBV25-1; clone_size: few; cdr3_aa: CASSSKVRGTNEKLFF; cdr3_nt: TGTGCCAGCAGTTCAAAAGTGAGAGGCACTAATGAAAAACTGTTTTTT
d_call: TRBD2; j_call: TRBJ2-3; v_call: TRBV19; clone_size: -; cdr3_aa: CASSWSSGGSTDTQYF; cdr3_nt: TGTGCCAGTAGTTGGAGCAGCGGGGGGAGTACAGATACGCAGTATTTT
d_call: TRBD2; j_call: TRBJ2-1; v_call: TRBV7-3; clone_size: -; cdr3_aa: CASSLSPSVAGVGEQFF; cdr3_nt: TGTGCCAGCAGCTTAAGCCCCTCCGTAGCGGGAGTGGGTGAGCAGTTCTTC
d_call: -; j_call: TRBJ1-6; v_call: TRBV7-2; clone_size: -; cdr3_aa: CASSSQGTVYNSPLHF; cdr3_nt: TGTGCCAGCAGCTCCCAAGGGACGGTCTATAATTCACCCCTCCACTTT
d_call: -; j_call: TRBJ1-5; v_call: TRBV5-3; clone_size: few; cdr3_aa: CARPPSPGSSNQPQHF; cdr3_nt: TGTGCCAGACCCCCCTCCCCGGGGAGTAGCAATCAGCCCCAGCATTTT
d_call: -; j_call: TRBJ2-3; v_call: TRBV30; clone_size: -; cdr3_aa: CAWSGGRSTQYF; cdr3_nt: TGTGCCTGGAGTGGGGGCCGGAGTACGCAGTATTTT
d_call: -; j_call: TRBJ2-1; v_call: TRBV15; clone_size: -; cdr3_aa: CATKGRTALGEQFF; cdr3_nt: TGTGCCACCAAGGGACGGACCGCCCTCGGTGAGCAGTTCTTC
d_call: -; j_call: TRBJ1-3; v_call: TRBV19; clone_size: -; cdr3_aa: CASSMSSSGNTIYF; cdr3_nt: TGTGCCAGTAGTATGAGTAGCTCTGGAAACACCATATATTTT
d_call: -; j_call: TRBJ1-4; v_call: TRBV6-5; clone_size: -; cdr3_aa: CASRSTEVAEKLFF; cdr3_nt: TGTGCCAGCAGGTCTACAGAGGTGGCAGAAAAACTGTTTTTT
d_call: TRBD2; j_call: TRBJ2-1; v_call: TRBV7-9; clone_size: once; cdr3_aa: CASSLLAGVLFNEQFF; cdr3_nt: TGTGCCAGCAGCCTCCTAGCGGGGGTACTCTTCAATGAGCAGTTCTTC
d_call: -; j_call: TRBJ2-3; v_call: TRBV6-2/TRBV6-3; clone_size: -; cdr3_aa: CASSPLGVFTDTQYF; cdr3_nt: TGTGCCAGCAGTCCCCTAGGTGTTTTCACAGATACGCAGTATTTT
d_call: TRBD1; j_call: TRBJ2-1; v_call: TRBV5-1; clone_size: once; cdr3_aa: CASGDRARHEQFF; cdr3_nt: TGCGCCAGCGGGGACAGGGCCCGCCATGAGCAGTTCTTC
d_call: -; j_call: TRBJ1-2; v_call: TRBV5-1; clone_size: -; cdr3_aa: CASSLSQYGYTF; cdr3_nt: TGCGCCAGCAGCTTGTCGCAGTATGGCTACACCTTC
d_call: -; j_call: TRBJ1-4; v_call: TRBV6-2/TRBV6-3; clone_size: -; cdr3_aa: CASSSRAFSAEKLFF; cdr3_nt: TGTGCCAGCAGTTCCCGGGCTTTTTCAGCTGAAAAACTGTTTTTT
d_call: -; j_call: TRBJ1-5; v_call: TRBV6-2/TRBV6-3; clone_size: -; cdr3_aa: CASSHGQRNQPQHF; cdr3_nt: TGTGCCAGCAGTCACGGACAGCGCAATCAGCCCCAGCATTTT
d_call: TRBD1; j_call: TRBJ1-4; v_call: TRBV5-4; clone_size: -; cdr3_aa: CASSPPDRVEKLFF; cdr3_nt: TGTGCCAGCAGCCCCCCGGACAGGGTCGAAAAACTGTTTTTT
d_call: -; j_call: TRBJ1-1; v_call: TRBV4-1; clone_size: -; cdr3_aa: CASSHGGANTEAFF; cdr3_nt: TGCGCCAGCAGCCATGGGGGTGCGAACACTGAAGCTTTCTTT
d_call: TRBD2; j_call: TRBJ2-7; v_call: TRBV7-9; clone_size: once; cdr3_aa: CASSYPGLAGGRDEQYF; cdr3_nt: TGTGCCAGCAGTTACCCCGGACTAGCGGGAGGCCGCGACGAGCAGTACTTC
d_call: -; j_call: TRBJ1-1; v_call: TRBV11-2; clone_size: -; cdr3_aa: CASSQQQSTEAFF; cdr3_nt: TGTGCCAGCAGCCAACAACAGAGCACTGAAGCTTTCTTT
d_call: -; j_call: TRBJ1-1; v_call: TRBV7-9; clone_size: -; cdr3_aa: CASSLSWGSLSNTEAFF; cdr3_nt: TGTGCCAGCAGCTTAAGTTGGGGCAGCCTGTCGAACACTGAAGCTTTCTTT
d_call: -; j_call: TRBJ2-1; v_call: TRBV11-2; clone_size: -; cdr3_aa: CASSLGDIPYNEQFF; cdr3_nt: TGTGCCAGCAGCTTAGGGGACATCCCCTACAATGAGCAGTTCTTC